A selection of T cell receptor beta chains follows, all from one sample in a study of cytomegalovirus exposure and HLA in healthy donors. Assay: immunoSEQ multiplex PCR; the TCRdb copy retains only in-frame clones and omits some. The data contain 100,000 to 120,000 clones, 67% of them seen just once; the ten biggest clones take up about 8.3%. Sequenced input: PBMCs. The receptors come from a man younger than 35 in good health and CMV-seropositive. Each CDR3 is given with its conserved first and last residue. D genes are given only for firm matches. Clone size is given for some rows only: seen once, a few or many times, or a class if the clone is expanded.

TRBV6-5	TRBJ1-2	.	.	15	TGTGCCAGCCGCCTTGAACAGGGTATCGACTATGGCTACACCTTC	CASRLEQGIDYGYTF
TRBV4-1	TRBJ2-3	.	.	14	TGCGCCAGCAGCCAAGGGGCAGGGGCAGATACGCAGTATTTT	CASSQGAGADTQYF
TRBV5-6	TRBJ2-3	TRBD2	once	18	TGTGCCAGCAGCTCGGTGGCTAGCGGAACCCCCTCCCTTGATACGCAGTATTTT	CASSSVASGTPSLDTQYF
TRBV5-5	TRBJ2-2	TRBD1	.	16	TGTGCCAGCAGCTTAGGCAGGGGGTCGGACACCGGGGAGCTGTTTTTT	CASSLGRGSDTGELFF
TRBV28	TRBJ1-5	TRBD1	.	12	TGTGCCAGCATTCAGGGGGATCAGCCCCAGCATTTT	CASIQGDQPQHF
TRBV5-4	TRBJ2-3	.	.	14	TGTGCCAGCAGCCCCCTCCCCAGGACAGATACGCAGTATTTT	CASSPLPRTDTQYF
TRBV5-1	TRBJ2-5	TRBD2	.	15	TGCGCCAGCAGCCCTAGCGGGGGGCGCCAAGAGACCCAGTACTTC	CASSPSGGRQETQYF
TRBV6-5	TRBJ2-1	TRBD2	.	16	TGTGCCAGCAGTTACTCGCGGGGGGGCAGATACAATGAGCAGTTCTTC	CASSYSRGGRYNEQFF
TRBV6-6	TRBJ1-6	TRBD1	.	15	TGTGCCAGCAGACTCGACAGGGATTGGAACTCACCCCTCCACTTT	CASRLDRDWNSPLHF
TRBV10-1	TRBJ2-3	TRBD2	.	16	TGCGCCAGCAGTGAGTATGCTAGCGGCCTCCCGAATACGCAGTATTTT	CASSEYASGLPNTQYF
TRBV9	TRBJ2-7	TRBD1	.	15	TGTGCCAGCAGCTCCTACTCCGGGACAGCCTACGAGCAGTACTTC	CASSSYSGTAYEQYF
TRBV6-4	TRBJ2-3	.	.	15	TGTGCCAGCAGTCCAGACAGAGCTAGCACAGATACGCAGTATTTT	CASSPDRASTDTQYF
TRBV4-2	TRBJ2-5	TRBD2	.	18	TGTGCCAGCAGCCCCAAGGCCGCTAGCGGGGGGGCCCGAGAGACCCAGTACTTC	CASSPKAASGGARETQYF
TRBV6-6	TRBJ1-3	TRBD1	.	14	TGTGCCAGCAGGCCGACAGGGGAAGGAAACACCATATATTTT	CASRPTGEGNTIYF
TRBV7-9	TRBJ1-1	TRBD1	once	12	TGTGCCAGCAGCCAGGGGGTCACTGAAGCTTTCTTT	CASSQGVTEAFF
TRBV2	TRBJ2-5	.	.	13	TGTGCCAGCAGTGGGACAGTTTCTTGGACCCAGTACTTC	CASSGTVSWTQYF
TRBV5-1	TRBJ1-1	.	.	14	TGCGCCAGCAGCAAGACAGTGCCCAACACTGAAGCTTTCTTT	CASSKTVPNTEAFF
TRBV5-1	TRBJ2-5	.	few	13	TGCGCCAGCAGCTTGGAACAGCAAGAGACCCAGTACTTC	CASSLEQQETQYF
TRBV18	TRBJ1-5	.	.	14	TGTGCCAGCTCACCACAGGGAGGTGACCAGCCCCAGCATTTT	CASSPQGGDQPQHF
TRBV6-1	TRBJ2-1	TRBD2	few	14	TGTGCCGGTAAAACGGGACTAGCGTTCGATGAGCAGTTCTTC	CAGKTGLAFDEQFF
TRBV29-1	TRBJ1-1	.	.	15	TGCAGCGTTGTAAAGCTTCGTCAGGGCAACACTGAAGCTTTCTTT	CSVVKLRQGNTEAFF
TRBV7-2	TRBJ2-7	.	.	13	TGTGCCAGCAGCTTAGCGGGGGGCTACGAGCAGTACTTC	CASSLAGGYEQYF
TRBV15	TRBJ1-6	TRBD1	.	15	TGTGCCACCAGCAGAGATACAGGGGAGGCTTCACCCCTCCACTTT	CATSRDTGEASPLHF
TRBV6-6	TRBJ2-3	TRBD2	many	16	TGTGCCAGCAGTTACTCGACTAGCGGGGGGACAGATACGCAGTATTTT	CASSYSTSGGTDTQYF
TRBV5-1	TRBJ1-4	TRBD1	.	17	TGCGCCAGCAGCTTGGCGAGACAGGGTCTGACTAATGAAAAACTGTTTTTT	CASSLARQGLTNEKLFF
TRBV30	TRBJ2-6	.	few	15	TGTGCCTGGAGCACTGTGAGCTCTGGGGCCAACGTCCTGACTTTC	CAWSTVSSGANVLTF
TRBV4-2	TRBJ2-1	TRBD2	.	17	TGTGCCAGCAGCCAACTATCTAATAGCGGGGGGGCCTATGAGCAGTTCTTC	CASSQLSNSGGAYEQFF
TRBV7-2	TRBJ2-3	TRBD2	.	17	TGTGCCAGCAGCTTAGCTCTTCTAGCGGGGGGGCTTGATACGCAGTATTTT	CASSLALLAGGLDTQYF
TRBV7-9	TRBJ1-2	.	once	13	TGTGCCAGCAGCACCCAGACAGACTATGGCTACACCTTC	CASSTQTDYGYTF
TRBV6-6	TRBJ1-6	.	.	13	TGTGCCAGTACCCCGGGAGCAATTTCACCCCTCCACTTT	CASTPGAISPLHF
TRBV6-5	TRBJ1-4	.	.	14	TGTGCCAGCAGTTACCTGGGGGGAGGTGAAAAACTGTTTTTT	CASSYLGGGEKLFF
TRBV11-1	TRBJ1-2	.	.	14	TGTGCCAGCAGCTTACAGGGGAAGAACGGAGGCTACACCTTC	CASSLQGKNGGYTF
TRBV6-4	TRBJ2-1	TRBD2	few	15	TGTGCCAGCAGTCTAAGCGGGGGCACCTACAATGAGCAGTTCTTC	CASSLSGGTYNEQFF
TRBV18	TRBJ1-1	.	.	14	TGTGCCAGCTCACCAGCGGTCCAGGGCACTGAAGCTTTCTTT	CASSPAVQGTEAFF
TRBV18	TRBJ1-2	.	.	17	TGTGCCAGCTCACCACCGGGGATCCAGGGGAGCGCCTATGGCTACACCTTC	CASSPPGIQGSAYGYTF
TRBV30	TRBJ2-7	TRBD2	few	13	TGTGCCTGGAGCCCCGGGGGGGGGAACGAGCAGTACTTC	CAWSPGGGNEQYF
TRBV10-2	TRBJ2-2	TRBD1	once	15	TGCGCCAGCAGGGGGGGACAGGTTAAGGGCGGGGAGCTGTTTTTT	CASRGGQVKGGELFF
TRBV30	TRBJ2-1	.	.	11	TGTGCCTGGAGTGTTAATAATGAGCAGTTCTTC	CAWSVNNEQFF
TRBV11-3	TRBJ2-1	TRBD2	.	13	TGTGCCAGCAGCTGGATGCGGGGGAATGAGCAGTTCTTC	CASSWMRGNEQFF
TRBV30	TRBJ1-6	.	.	13	TGTGCCTGGCGAATCAAGGGGGATTCACCCCTCCACTTT	CAWRIKGDSPLHF
TRBV2	TRBJ1-5	.	.	15	TGTGCCAGCAGCCCTGAACAGGGAAATAATCAGCCCCAGCATTTT	CASSPEQGNNQPQHF
TRBV20-1	TRBJ2-7	.	.	11	TGCAGTGCTAGAGATTTATTCGAGCAGTACTTC	CSARDLFEQYF
TRBV10-2	TRBJ2-7	.	.	13	TGCGCCAGCAGACCCACCAGGGCTAACGAGCAGTACTTC	CASRPTRANEQYF
TRBV10-3	TRBJ1-2	.	.	14	TGTGCCATCTGGGGGGTCGGGACTATGGATGGCTACACCTTC	CAIWGVGTMDGYTF
TRBV5-1	TRBJ2-5	.	.	13	TGCGCCAGCAGGGACTTTGATCGGGAGACCCAGTACTTC	CASRDFDRETQYF
TRBV2	TRBJ2-2	TRBD1	.	15	TGTGCCAGCAGGAGGCAGGGGGCATACACCGGGGAGCTGTTTTTT	CASRRQGAYTGELFF
TRBV6-1	TRBJ2-5	.	.	12	TGTGCCAGCAGAACAGGGAAAGAGACCCAGTACTTC	CASRTGKETQYF
TRBV30	TRBJ2-7	TRBD2	.	17	TGTGCCTGGAGTGGTGGACTAGCGGGGGCGATCTCCTACGAGCAGTACTTC	CAWSGGLAGAISYEQYF
TRBV10-2	TRBJ1-2	.	few	13	TGCGCCAGCAGTGAGCAGGGGATCGGCGGCTACACCTTC	CASSEQGIGGYTF
TRBV30	TRBJ2-5	TRBD1	.	13	TGTGCCTGGGCCGGGACAGGGAGAGAGACCCAGTACTTC	CAWAGTGRETQYF
TRBV10-2	TRBJ2-5	.	.	17	TGCGCCAGCAGTGAGTCGATCCCGGGCCACGGAGGGGAGACCCAGTACTTC	CASSESIPGHGGETQYF
TRBV7-9	TRBJ2-3	.	.	16	TGTGCCAGCAGCCGTTTTTTAATCTCTAGCACAGATACGCAGTATTTT	CASSRFLISSTDTQYF
TRBV2	TRBJ2-3	TRBD2	.	16	TGTGCCAGCAGTGAATGGGCTAGCGGTAGCACAGATACGCAGTATTTT	CASSEWASGSTDTQYF
TRBV11-3	TRBJ2-2	.	.	13	TGTGCCAGCAGCTTATCGGACACCGGGGAGCTGTTTTTT	CASSLSDTGELFF
TRBV23-1	TRBJ1-2	.	few	13	TGCGCCAGGAGAAGGGGTTTATTATATGGCTACACCTTC	CARRRGLLYGYTF
TRBV29-1	TRBJ1-3	.	.	13	TGCAGCGTTGAAATCGGGGCTGGAAACACCATATATTTT	CSVEIGAGNTIYF
TRBV6-5	TRBJ2-1	TRBD1	.	12	TGTGCCAGCAGTACGGGCGGACAGGTCCGGTTCTTC	CASSTGGQVRFF
TRBV28	TRBJ2-7	TRBD2	.	15	TGTGCCAGCAGTTTCCCTAGCGGCAGCTCCTACGAGCAGTACTTC	CASSFPSGSSYEQYF
TRBV18	TRBJ1-1	.	.	15	TGTGCCAGCTCACCACTCAGGGGTTGGGACACTGAAGCTTTCTTT	CASSPLRGWDTEAFF
TRBV6-5	TRBJ2-7	.	.	15	TGTGCCAGCACCCGGGTAGGAGGGCAGACCTACGAGCAGTACTTC	CASTRVGGQTYEQYF